This TCR beta chain was identified during a study of blood T cell repertoires in COVID-19. Repertoires were generated with immunoSEQ multiplex PCR, while TCRdb's copy carries only in-frame clones and drops some. The repertoire consists of about 170,000 clones, with 85% to 90% occurring once and the leading ten covering 3% to 4.5%. Material for sequencing was peripheral blood. This receptor was taken from a man aged 18 to 29 with active or convalescent COVID-19.

The DNA of the CDR3 is TGTGCCAGCAGCGTAGTGGGCAACTCCTACGAGCAGTACTTC. Protein product: CASSVVGNSYEQYF. This chain joins TRBV9 and TRBJ2-7; D is unresolved. The CDR3 length is 14 residues. V lost 0 bases and J 0 bases, leaving 7 bases between the germline ends. Germline V gene data show CDR1 as SGDLS and CDR2 as YYNGEE.